These 24 T cell receptor beta chains were all obtained from the same sample, sequenced in a study of CD8 T cells in ankylosing spondylitis listed by TCRdb under 2017. To prepare the library, 5' RACE was applied. The run used an Illumina HiSeq 2500. TCRdb redid the processing of the public reads, applying fastp at Q25 and MiXCR, and retained in-frame beta chains. Records with the same CDR3 protein are collapsed into one entry carrying the most frequent genes and DNA. This sample has 350,000 to 450,000 distinct CDR3 sequences in its table, and roughly 22% of those were observed once. The top ten clones comprise less than 15% of the sample. Sequencing input: blood, either unsorted or a sorted T cell fraction (not recorded which). The receptors originated from a male donor with ankylosing spondylitis or in good health (not recorded which).

V and J are TRBV29-1 and TRBJ2-5, with D possibly being TRBD1 (6 bases). Germline V gene sequence: CDR1 SQVTM, CDR2 ANQGSEA. The CDR3 runs to 14 residues. Trimming took 6 bases from V and 0 from J, leaving 14 bases between them. DNA of the CDR3: TGCAGCGTGATTACGTACAGGGACCAAGAGACCCAGTACTTC. Protein product: CSVITYRDQETQYF.

The V call is TRBV20-1, the J call TRBJ2-5; D unresolved. The CDR3 runs 14 residues. Germline V gene data show CDR1 as DFQATT and CDR2 as SNEGSKA (reference sequence). Trimming removed 1 base from V and 5 bases from J, with 14 bases in between. CDR3 nucleotides: TGCAGTGCTAGAGTGGTGGGTAATAGGGAGACCCAGTACTTC. Translated, it gives CSARVVGNRETQYF.

This clonotype was seen a handful of times. The CDR3 region has the DNA TGTGCCTGGAGCCCCCCAGGGGGCCTTGAGCAGTTCTTC. Residues: CAWSPPGGLEQFF. V usage is TRBV30 and J usage is TRBJ2-1; 8 nucleotides line up with TRBD1. Germline trimming cut 3 bases from V and 9 bases from J; bases unmatched to any gene: 7. This CDR3 spans 13 amino acids. Germline values: CDR1 GTSNPN, CDR2 SVGIG (reference sequence).

A single count supports this clonotype. An end of the junction does not agree with germline; a read error may underlie this. The genes are TRBV20-1 and TRBJ2-1; perhaps D is TRBD1 or TRBD2 (6 bases each). CDR1 and CDR2 from the germline V gene are DFQATT and SNEGSKA (reference sequence). This CDR3 comprises 17 residues. The CDR3 region has the DNA TGCAGTGCTAGAGATTTGGGGGGCGGTAGTTCCTACAATGAGGAGTTCTTC. Translating gives CSARDLGGGSSYNEEFF.

The V and J genes are TRBV28 and TRBJ2-7; 8 bases match TRBD1. The CDR3 length is 13 residues. Trimming cost V 5 bases and J 5 bases; bases outside gene matches: 5. Germline-derived CDR1 and CDR2 are MDHEN and SYDVKM. The chain's CDR3 is CASSPRTGHEQYF. The CDR3 DNA reads as TGTGCCAGCAGTCCACGGACAGGGCACGAGCAGTACTTC.

The genes are TRBV30 and TRBJ2-7; D might be TRBD2 (5 bases). CDR3 length equals 14 residues. Trimming removed 0 bases from V and 0 bases from J, with 9 bases in between. Germline CDR1 reads GTSNPN; CDR2 reads SVGIG (reference sequence). In DNA, the CDR3 is TGTGCCTGGAGTGTACTTGGGAGCTCCTACGAGCAGTACTTC. Protein sequence: CAWSVLGSSYEQYF.

This clonotype was detected only a few times. The genes are TRBV6-1 and TRBJ2-7; D not certain. From germline, CDR1 is MNHNS and CDR2 SASEGT. The ends were cut back, 5 bases at V and 0 bases at J, with 11 bases in the middle. This CDR3 has 14 amino acids. The CDR3 region has the DNA TGTGCCAGCAGTCCCTACGTGAGCTCCTACGAGCAGTACTTC. Translated: CASSPYVSSYEQYF.

This clonotype was recorded only once. The chain combines TRBV7-6 with TRBJ2-1, with D unclear. Germline CDR1 is SGHVS and CDR2 is FNYEAQ. The CDR3 totals 12 residues. Trimming cost V 0 bases and J 9 bases, with 6 bases left between them. The CDR3 bases are TGTGCCAGCAGCTTAGCGGGCCGTGAGCAGTTCTTC. Protein product: CASSLAGREQFF. The variable domain in full, completed from reference TRBV7-6 and TRBJ2-1, reads GAGVSQSPRYKVTKRGQDVALRCDPISGHVSLYWYRQALGQGPEFLTYFNYEAQQDKSGLPNDRFSAERPEGSISTLTIQRTEQRDSAMYRCASSLAGREQFFGPGTRLTVL.

The chain carries TRBV20-1 and TRBJ1-3, with D perhaps TRBD1 (6 bases). Trimming pared 3 bases from V and 4 bases from J, leaving 10 bases between. The V gene's germline CDR1 is DFQATT and CDR2 SNEGSKA (reference sequence). This CDR3 is built from 13 residues. CDR3 coding DNA: TGCAGTGCTAGCACAGGGTCCGGAAACACCATATATTTT. Amino acid sequence: CSASTGSGNTIYF.

This chain links TRBV4-1 with TRBJ2-3, with D perhaps TRBD2 (5 bases). Between the trimmed V and J ends, which lost 0 bases and 5 bases, there was a span of 21 bases. The length of the CDR3 is 18 residues. The V gene's germline CDR1 is MGHRA and CDR2 YSYEKL. The CDR3 DNA is TGCGCCAGCAGCCAAGAAGTACTTGACTTTGCCGGGGAAGATACGCAGTATTTT. Encoded protein: CASSQEVLDFAGEDTQYF.

The chain recombines TRBV12-3 or TRBV12-4 with TRBJ1-4; TRBD1 matches 9 bases. V lost 5 bases and J lost 7; bases outside the gene matches: 11. The CDR3 extends over 16 amino acids. This CDR3 reads CASSPWDRVLGEKLFF. CDR3 in DNA: TGTGCCAGCAGTCCCTGGGACAGGGTATTAGGTGAAAAACTGTTTTTT.

This clonotype was recorded a few times. The V call is TRBV27, the J call TRBJ1-5; D is undetermined. The germline gives CDR1 MNHEY, CDR2 SMNVEV (reference sequence). The CDR3 runs 14 residues. V was clipped by 5 bases and J by 1 base, with 9 bases between them. CDR3: CASSPGRSNQPQHF. CDR3 nucleotides: TGTGCCAGCAGTCCCGGTAGGAGCAATCAGCCCCAGCATTTT.

This clonotype has a handful of counts. The chain recombines TRBV9 with TRBJ2-7; 8 bases are a match to TRBD1. Germline trimming cut 0 bases from V and 4 bases from J; bases unmatched to any gene: 6. From germline, CDR1 is SGDLS and CDR2 YYNGEE. There are 15 residues in the CDR3. For the CDR3, the DNA is TGTGCCAGCAGCGTAGAGCGGCAGGGGGCTTACGAGCAGTACTTC. This gives the protein CASSVERQGAYEQYF. The whole variable domain, remainder taken from reference TRBV9 and TRBJ2-7, is DSGVTQTPKHLITATGQRVTLRCSPRSGDLSVYWYQQSLDQGLQFLIQYYNGEERAKGNILERFSAQQFPDLHSELNLSSLELGDSALYFCASSVERQGAYEQYFGPGTRLTVT.

The chain has TRBV4-1 and TRBJ2-7, with 11 bases identical to TRBD2. Germline lookup yields CDR1 MGHRA and CDR2 YSYEKL. V dropped 4 bases and J dropped 4; count of bases not matched to a gene: 6. The CDR3 sequence is 15 residues long. CDR3 amino acids: CASSRTSGGDYEQYF. Here the CDR3 DNA reads TGCGCCAGCAGCCGAACTAGCGGGGGCGATTACGAGCAGTACTTC.

The chain uses TRBV12-3 or TRBV12-4 and TRBJ1-6; the match to TRBD1 covers 10 bases. J gave up 6 bases and V 6 bases, and 2 bases lay outside the gene matches. The CDR3 runs to 14 residues. In DNA, the CDR3 is TGTGCCAGCAGCCGGGACAGGGGTAATTCACCCCTCCACTTT. Residues: CASSRDRGNSPLHF.

This clonotype was counted only a few times. The genes are TRBV7-8 and TRBJ2-5, with 10 bases identical to TRBD1. J lost 4 bases, V lost 4 bases, and 3 bases had no gene match. Germline V gene data show CDR1 as SGHVS and CDR2 as FQNEAQ. CDR3 length: 14 residues. The CDR3 DNA reads as TGTGCCAGCAGCTGGGACAGGGGAAGAGAGACCCAGTACTTC. Translation: CASSWDRGRETQYF. The complete variable domain, with remaining parts taken from reference TRBV7-8 and TRBJ2-5, reads GAGVSQSPRYKVAKRGQDVALRCDPISGHVSLFWYQQALGQGPEFLTYFQNEAQLDKSGLPSDRFFAERPEGSVSTLKIQRTQQEDSAVYLCASSWDRGRETQYFGPGTRLLVL.

This chain links TRBV7-9 with TRBJ2-7; D may match TRBD1 or TRBD2 (6 bases each). The CDR3 is made up of 15 amino acids. The germline gives CDR1 SEHNR, CDR2 FQNEAQ (reference sequence). The ends were cut back, 5 bases at V and 6 bases at J, with 20 bases in the middle. The CDR3 loop reads CASSALSGSGAEQYF. In DNA form, the CDR3 reads TGTGCCAGCAGCGCCCTATCGGGCTCGGGGGCCGAGCAGTACTTC.

As for this clonotype: A much larger clone lies a single base off, so this may be a read error. The CDR3 loop is CASSDRYSGADTQYF. CDR3 DNA: TGTGCCAGCAGTGACAGGTATAGCGGGGCAGATACGCAGTATTTT. The V and J genes are TRBV6-4 and TRBJ2-3; 8 nucleotides match TRBD2. The V and J ends lost 2 bases and 4 bases, in that order; junction bases with no gene match: 5. The V gene's germline CDR1 is MRHNA and CDR2 SNTAGT. The CDR3 has 15 amino acids.

The chain links TRBV7-9 to TRBJ2-1, with 7 bases that match TRBD2. The CDR3 is 15 residues long. Trimming cost V 3 bases and J 5 bases; bases outside gene matches: 7. Germline loops: CDR1 SEHNR, CDR2 FQNEAQ (reference sequence). The CDR3 sequence: CASSFRDYLNNEQFF. CDR3 sequence (DNA): TGTGCCAGCAGCTTCCGGGACTACCTAAACAATGAGCAGTTCTTC.

The rearrangement joins TRBV7-2 to TRBJ2-5; 8 bases agree with TRBD2. CDR3 length: 19 residues. Germline V lookup: CDR1 SGHTA, CDR2 FQGNSA. The junction had 15 bases not matched to a gene; V was cut back by 1 base and J by 2 bases. CDR3 protein: CASSLGYPGLGGTQETQYF. The CDR3 region has the DNA TGTGCCAGCAGCTTAGGCTACCCGGGACTAGGGGGAACTCAAGAGACCCAGTACTTC.

The chain employs TRBV20-1 and TRBJ2-7, with TRBD2 matching over 7 bases. Per the germline V gene, CDR1 is DFQATT and CDR2 is SNEGSKA (reference sequence). Trimming at V came to 3 bases and at J to 2 bases, leaving 4 bases not matched to a gene. This CDR3 is built from 13 residues. CDR3 bases: TGCAGTGCTAGGCAGAGCGGGACCTACGAGCAGTACTTC. Its translation is CSARQSGTYEQYF.

This clonotype has more than one count but fewer than ten. This chain connects TRBV15 to TRBJ2-3; 13 positions agree with TRBD2. Germline CDR1 LNHNV, CDR2 YYDKDF (reference sequence). V shed 5 bases and J 5 bases; nucleotides not matched to a gene: 4. This CDR3 has 15 residues. This CDR3 is CATSGTSGAEDTQYF. The DNA of the CDR3 is TGTGCCACCAGCGGGACTAGCGGGGCCGAAGATACGCAGTATTTT.

This clonotype has only a few counts. This chain connects TRBV20-1 to TRBJ2-7, with a possible D match to TRBD1 (6 bases). Trimming left V 6 bases short and J 1 base short, with 16 bases between. CDR1 and CDR2 from the germline V gene are DFQATT and SNEGSKA (reference sequence). This CDR3 is 14 amino acids long. CDR3 sequence (DNA): TGCAGTGCGCTGGGACATACCACATCCTACGAGCAGTACTTC. It codes for CSALGHTTSYEQYF.

V usage is TRBV4-1 and J usage is TRBJ1-2; D may be TRBD1 (6 bases). This CDR3 region has 17 residues. Germline loops: CDR1 MGHRA, CDR2 YSYEKL. V was clipped by 3 bases and J by 0 bases, with 17 bases between them. The DNA of the CDR3 is TGCGCCAGCAGCCAGGGGTTGGGACACCCAGCTAACTATGGCTACACCTTC. As protein: CASSQGLGHPANYGYTF.